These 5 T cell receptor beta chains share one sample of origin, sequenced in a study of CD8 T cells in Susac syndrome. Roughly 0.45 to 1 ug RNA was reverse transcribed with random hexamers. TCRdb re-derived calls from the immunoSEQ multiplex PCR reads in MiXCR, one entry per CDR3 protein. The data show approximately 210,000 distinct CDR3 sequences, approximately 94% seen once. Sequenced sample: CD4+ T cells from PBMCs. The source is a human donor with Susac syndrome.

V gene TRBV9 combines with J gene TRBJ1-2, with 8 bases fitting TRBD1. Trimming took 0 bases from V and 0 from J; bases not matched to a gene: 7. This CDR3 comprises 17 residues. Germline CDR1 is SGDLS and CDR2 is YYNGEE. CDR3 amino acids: CASSVGRGRSANYGYTF. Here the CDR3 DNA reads TGTGCCAGCAGCGTAGGCAGGGGGCGCTCAGCTAACTATGGCTACACCTTC. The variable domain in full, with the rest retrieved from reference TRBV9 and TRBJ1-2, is DSGVTQTPKHLITATGQRVTLRCSPRSGDLSVYWYQQSLDQGLQFLIQYYNGEERAKGNILERFSAQQFPDLHSELNLSSLELGDSALYFCASSVGRGRSANYGYTFGSGTRLTVV.

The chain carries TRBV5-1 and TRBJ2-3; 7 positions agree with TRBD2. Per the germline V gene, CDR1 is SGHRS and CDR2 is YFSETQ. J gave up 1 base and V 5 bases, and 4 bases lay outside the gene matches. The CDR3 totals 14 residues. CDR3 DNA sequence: TGCGCCAGCAGTAGCGGGCGCGGCACAGATACGCAGTATTTT. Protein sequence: CASSSGRGTDTQYF.

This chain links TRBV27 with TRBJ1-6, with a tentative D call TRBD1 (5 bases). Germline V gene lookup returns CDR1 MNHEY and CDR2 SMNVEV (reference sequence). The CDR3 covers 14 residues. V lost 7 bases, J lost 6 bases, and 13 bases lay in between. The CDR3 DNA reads TGTGCCAGCACTAAAGACAGACCTAATTCACCCCTCCACTTT. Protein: CASTKDRPNSPLHF.

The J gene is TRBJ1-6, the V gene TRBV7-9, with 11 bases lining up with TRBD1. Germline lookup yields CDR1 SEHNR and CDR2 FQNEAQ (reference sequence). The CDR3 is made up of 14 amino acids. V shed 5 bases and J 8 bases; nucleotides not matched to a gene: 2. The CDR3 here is CASSEDRGHSPLHF. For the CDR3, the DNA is TGTGCCAGCAGCGAGGACAGGGGGCATTCACCCCTCCACTTT.

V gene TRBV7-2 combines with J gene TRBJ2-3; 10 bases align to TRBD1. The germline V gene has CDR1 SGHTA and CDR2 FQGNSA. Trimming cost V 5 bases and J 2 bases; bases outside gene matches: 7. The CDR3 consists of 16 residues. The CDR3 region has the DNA TGTGCCAGCAGCCCAGGGGACAGGGGATCCACAGATACGCAGTATTTT. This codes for CASSPGDRGSTDTQYF.